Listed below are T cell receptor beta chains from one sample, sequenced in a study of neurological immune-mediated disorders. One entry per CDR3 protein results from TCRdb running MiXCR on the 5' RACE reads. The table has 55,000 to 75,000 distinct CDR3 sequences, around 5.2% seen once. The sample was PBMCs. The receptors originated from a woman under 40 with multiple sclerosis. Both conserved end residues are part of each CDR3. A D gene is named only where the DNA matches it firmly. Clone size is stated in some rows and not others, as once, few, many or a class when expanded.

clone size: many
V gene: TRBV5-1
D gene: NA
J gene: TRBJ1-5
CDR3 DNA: TGCGCCAGCAGCTTGGGGCATGGTGGAAATCAGCCCCAGCATTTT
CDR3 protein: CASSLGHGGNQPQHF

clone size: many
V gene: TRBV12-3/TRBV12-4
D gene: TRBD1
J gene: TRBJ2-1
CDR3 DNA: TGTGCCAGCAGTTTAGCCAGGACAGGGGATATGAAGTACAATGAGCAGTTCTTC
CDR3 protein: CASSLARTGDMKYNEQFF

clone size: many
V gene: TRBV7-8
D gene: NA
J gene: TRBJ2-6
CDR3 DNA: TGTGCCAGCAGCAACGAACAGGGTCTTCCTGGGGCCAACGTCCTGACTTTC
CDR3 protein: CASSNEQGLPGANVLTF

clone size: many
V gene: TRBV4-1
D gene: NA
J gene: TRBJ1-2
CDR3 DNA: TGCGCCAGCAGCCAAGAATCCACAGCCCCTAACTATGGCTACACCTTC
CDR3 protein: CASSQESTAPNYGYTF

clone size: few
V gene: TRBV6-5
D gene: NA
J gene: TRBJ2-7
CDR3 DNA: TGTGCCAGCAGTTCGACTGGGAAGATAGAGCAGTACTTC
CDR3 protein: CASSSTGKIEQYF

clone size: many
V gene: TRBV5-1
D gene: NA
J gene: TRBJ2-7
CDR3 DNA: TGCGCCAGCGCCGAGGAGGGGATGGACGAGCAGTACTTC
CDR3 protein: CASAEEGMDEQYF

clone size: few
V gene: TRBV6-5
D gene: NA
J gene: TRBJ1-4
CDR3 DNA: TGTGCCAGCAGGGTCATCGCTAATGAAAAACTGTTTTTT
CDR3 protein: CASRVIANEKLFF

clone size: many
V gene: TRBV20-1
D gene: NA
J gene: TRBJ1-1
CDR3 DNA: TGCAGTGCTAGACGCAGTTTCGGAAACACTGAAGCTTTCTTT
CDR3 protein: CSARRSFGNTEAFF

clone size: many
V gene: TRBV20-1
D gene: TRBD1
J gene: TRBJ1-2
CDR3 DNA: TGCAGTGCCCCCGGGACAGGCTATGGCTACACCTTC
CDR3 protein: CSAPGTGYGYTF

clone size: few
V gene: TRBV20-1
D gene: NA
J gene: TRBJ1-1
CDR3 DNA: TGCAGTGCTGGTCGTAGGTCTGAAGCTTTCTTT
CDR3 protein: CSAGRRSEAFF

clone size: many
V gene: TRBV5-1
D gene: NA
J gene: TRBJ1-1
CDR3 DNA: TGCGCCAGCAGCCTCGAGGGACTCCGCGGGACTGAAGCTTTCTTT
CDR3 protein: CASSLEGLRGTEAFF

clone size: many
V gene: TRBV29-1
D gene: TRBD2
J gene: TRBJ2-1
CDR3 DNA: TGCAGCGTTTTTACTAGCGGTGAGCAGTTCTTC
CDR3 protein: CSVFTSGEQFF

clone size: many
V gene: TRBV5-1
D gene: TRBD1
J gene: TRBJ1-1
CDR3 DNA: TGCGCCAGCAGCTCGAGACAGGGGGTAAAGTACACTGAAGCTTTCTTT
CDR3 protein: CASSSRQGVKYTEAFF

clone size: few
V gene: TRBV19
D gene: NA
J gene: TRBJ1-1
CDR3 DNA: TGTGCCAGTAGGTCGAGGGGTGGAGGCACTGAAGCTTTCTTT
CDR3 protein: CASRSRGGGTEAFF

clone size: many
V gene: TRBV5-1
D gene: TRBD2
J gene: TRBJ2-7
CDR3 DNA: TGCGCCAGCAGCCGACTAGCGGGGGACCTGAGCGAGCAGTACTTC
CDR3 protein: CASSRLAGDLSEQYF

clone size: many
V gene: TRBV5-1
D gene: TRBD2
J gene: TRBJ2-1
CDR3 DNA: TGCGCCAGCAGCTTGGCCGGGGTAGCGGGGGCCGACAATGAGCAGTTCTTC
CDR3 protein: CASSLAGVAGADNEQFF

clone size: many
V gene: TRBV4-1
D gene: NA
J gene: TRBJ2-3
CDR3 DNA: TGCGCCAGCAGGCATTCTCTCGCTAGCTCAGATACGCAGTATTTT
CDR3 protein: CASRHSLASSDTQYF

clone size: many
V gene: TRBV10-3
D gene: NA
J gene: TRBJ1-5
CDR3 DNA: TGTGCCATCAGTGATGAGGGTGGCAATCAGCCCCAGCATTTT
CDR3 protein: CAISDEGGNQPQHF

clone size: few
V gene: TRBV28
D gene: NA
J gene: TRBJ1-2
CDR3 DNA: TGTGCCAGCAGAACTCGGGACCAATATGGCTACACCTTC
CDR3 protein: CASRTRDQYGYTF

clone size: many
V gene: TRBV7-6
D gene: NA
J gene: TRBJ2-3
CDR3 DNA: TGTGCCAGCAGCTTAGCTTTTACTAAGCCTGAGCAGGGTACGCAGTATTTT
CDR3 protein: CASSLAFTKPEQGTQYF

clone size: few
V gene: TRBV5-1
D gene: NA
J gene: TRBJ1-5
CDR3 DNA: TGCGCCAGCAGCTTGGAACGGGGTGATCAGCCCCAGAATTTT
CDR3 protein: CASSLERGDQPQNF

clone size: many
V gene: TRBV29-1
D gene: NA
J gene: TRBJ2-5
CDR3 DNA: TGCAGTCTTGCTGGACGAGGGGAGACCCAGTACTTC
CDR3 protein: CSLAGRGETQYF

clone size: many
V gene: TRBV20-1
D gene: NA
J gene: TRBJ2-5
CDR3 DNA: TGCAGTGCTCGTTCCGCTCGAGGCGCCGAGACCCAGTACTTC
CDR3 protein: CSARSARGAETQYF

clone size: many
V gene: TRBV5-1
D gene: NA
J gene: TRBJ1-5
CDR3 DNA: TGCGCCAGCAGCTTGGAGGGGGGCATTCAGCCCCAGCATTTT
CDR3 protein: CASSLEGGIQPQHF

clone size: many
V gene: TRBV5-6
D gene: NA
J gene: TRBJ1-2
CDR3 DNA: TGTGCCAGCAGCTTGGTTACCGCCGTCACCGGCTACACCTTC
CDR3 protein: CASSLVTAVTGYTF

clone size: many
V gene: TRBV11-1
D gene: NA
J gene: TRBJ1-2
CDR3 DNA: TGTGCCAGCAGCTTAAGCCGGGACCTCTATGGCTACACCTTC
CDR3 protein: CASSLSRDLYGYTF

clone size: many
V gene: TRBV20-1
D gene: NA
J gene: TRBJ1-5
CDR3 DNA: TGCAGTGCTAGAGAAAATGGGCCCCAGCATTTT
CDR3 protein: CSARENGPQHF

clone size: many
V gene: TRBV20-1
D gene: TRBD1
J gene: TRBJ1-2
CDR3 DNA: TGCAGTGCTGGGACAGAGAACTATGGCTACACCTTC
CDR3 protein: CSAGTENYGYTF

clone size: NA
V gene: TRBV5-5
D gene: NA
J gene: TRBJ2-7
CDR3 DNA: TGTGCCAGCAGCTCGCGGTTTATAGGGGACGAGCAGTACTTC
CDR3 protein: CASSSRFIGDEQYF

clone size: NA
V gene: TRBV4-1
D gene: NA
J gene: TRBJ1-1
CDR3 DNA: TGCGCCAGCAGTCAAGGTGAAGTATCAAACACTGAAGCTTTCTTT
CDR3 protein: CASSQGEVSNTEAFF

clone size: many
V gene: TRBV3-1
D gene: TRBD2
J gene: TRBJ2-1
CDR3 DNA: TGTGCCAGCAGCCAAGATCCCCTAGCGGGCTCCTACAATGAGCAGTTCTTC
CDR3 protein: CASSQDPLAGSYNEQFF

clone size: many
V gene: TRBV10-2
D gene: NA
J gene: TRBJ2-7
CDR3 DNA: TGCGCCAGCAGTGAGGGGGGACACGGATCCTACGAGCAGTACTTC
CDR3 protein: CASSEGGHGSYEQYF

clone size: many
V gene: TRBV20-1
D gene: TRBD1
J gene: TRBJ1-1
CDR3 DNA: TGCAGTGCTAGTCGCAGGGGGAAGATGGGTGAAGCTTTCTTT
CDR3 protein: CSASRRGKMGEAFF

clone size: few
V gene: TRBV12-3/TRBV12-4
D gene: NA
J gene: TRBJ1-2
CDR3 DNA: TGTGCCAGCAGTTTCGGCCAGGGCCTCTATGGCTACACCTTC
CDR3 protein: CASSFGQGLYGYTF

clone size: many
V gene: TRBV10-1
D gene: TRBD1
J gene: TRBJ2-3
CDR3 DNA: TGCGCCAGCAGCTGGGACAGGGGAACAGATACGCAGTATTTT
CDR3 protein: CASSWDRGTDTQYF

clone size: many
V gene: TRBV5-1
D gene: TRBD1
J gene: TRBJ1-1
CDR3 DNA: TGCGCCAGCCGAACAACAGGGGGCTCTGCTGAAGCTTTCTTT
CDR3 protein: CASRTTGGSAEAFF

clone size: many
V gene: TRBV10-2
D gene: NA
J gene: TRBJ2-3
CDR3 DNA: TGCGCCAGCAGGCAGGGAAGAACAGATACGCAGTATTTT
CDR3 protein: CASRQGRTDTQYF

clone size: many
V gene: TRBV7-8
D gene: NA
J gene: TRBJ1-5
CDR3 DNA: TGTGCCAGCAGCCCAGACCGAAATCAGCCCCAGCATTTT
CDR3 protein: CASSPDRNQPQHF

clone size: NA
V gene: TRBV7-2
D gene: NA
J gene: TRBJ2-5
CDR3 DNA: TGTGCCAGCAGCTTACTATCGGGTCTTAAGGGAGAGACCCAGTACTTC
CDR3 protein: CASSLLSGLKGETQYF

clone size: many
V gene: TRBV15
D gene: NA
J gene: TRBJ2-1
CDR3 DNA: TGTGCCACCCGGACATACGCCTACAATGAGCAGTTCTTC
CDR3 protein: CATRTYAYNEQFF

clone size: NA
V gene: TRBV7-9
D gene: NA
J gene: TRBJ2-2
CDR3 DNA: TGTGCCAGCAGGGCCAGGATGGGGCCTATGTCCGGGGAGCTGTTTTTT
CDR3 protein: CASRARMGPMSGELFF

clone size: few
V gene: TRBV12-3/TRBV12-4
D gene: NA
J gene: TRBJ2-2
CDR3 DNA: TGTGCCAGCAGACCCGGGACACAGAACACCGGGGAGCTGTTTTTT
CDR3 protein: CASRPGTQNTGELFF

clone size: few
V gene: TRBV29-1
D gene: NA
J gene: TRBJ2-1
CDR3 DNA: TGCAGCTGGGCGAGGGGGTCTAACGGTGAGCAGTTCTTC
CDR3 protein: CSWARGSNGEQFF

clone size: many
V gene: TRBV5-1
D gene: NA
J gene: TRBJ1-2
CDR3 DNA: TGCGCCAGCAGCCCGAGCGGACGGAACTATGGCTACACCTTC
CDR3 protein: CASSPSGRNYGYTF

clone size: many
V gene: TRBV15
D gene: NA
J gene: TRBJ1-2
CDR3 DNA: TGTGCCACCAGCAGAGCGGGAAGGGAGAAGGGCTACACCTTC
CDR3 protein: CATSRAGREKGYTF

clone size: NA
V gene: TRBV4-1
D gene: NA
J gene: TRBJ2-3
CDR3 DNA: TGCGCCAGCAGCCAAGTGCCCCCGAGCCCAATAGGTCAGCTGACGGGGCCAGATACGCAGTATTTT
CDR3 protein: CASSQVPPSPIGQLTGPDTQYF

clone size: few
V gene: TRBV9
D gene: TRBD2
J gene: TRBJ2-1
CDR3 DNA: TGTGCCAGCAGCGGAGGGACTAGCGGGGGGGCCTTCAATTACAATGAGCAGTTCTTC
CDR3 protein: CASSGGTSGGAFNYNEQFF

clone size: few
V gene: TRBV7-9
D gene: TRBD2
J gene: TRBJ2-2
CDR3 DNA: TGTGCCAGCAGCCCAAGCGGGGGAACCGGGGAGCTGTTTTTT
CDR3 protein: CASSPSGGTGELFF

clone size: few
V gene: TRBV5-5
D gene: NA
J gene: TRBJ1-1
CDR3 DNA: TGTGCCAGCAGCTTGGAACGGATGAACACTGAAGCTTTCTTT
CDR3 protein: CASSLERMNTEAFF

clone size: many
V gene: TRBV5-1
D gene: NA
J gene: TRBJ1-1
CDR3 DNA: TGCGCCAGCAGCCCCCTGGTCGGGAGTGGCACTGAAGCTTTCTTT
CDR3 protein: CASSPLVGSGTEAFF

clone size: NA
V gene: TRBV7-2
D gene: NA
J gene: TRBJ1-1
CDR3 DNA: TGTGCCAGCAGCTTTTTCGGAGGAGGGACTGAAGCTTTCTTT
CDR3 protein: CASSFFGGGTEAFF

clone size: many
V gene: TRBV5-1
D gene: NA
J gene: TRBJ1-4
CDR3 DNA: TGCGCCAGCAGCTTTGGACGTCGAGTTAGGACTAATGAAAAACTGTTTTTT
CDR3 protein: CASSFGRRVRTNEKLFF

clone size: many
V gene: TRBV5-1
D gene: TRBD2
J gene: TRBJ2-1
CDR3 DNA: TGCGCCAGCAGCTTGGAAGGGACTAACAACAATGAGCAGTTCTTC
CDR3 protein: CASSLEGTNNNEQFF

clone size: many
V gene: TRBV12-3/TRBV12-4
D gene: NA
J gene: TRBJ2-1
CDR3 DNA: TGTGCCAGCAGTAGGGCAGGGATGTCCAATGAGCAGTTCTTC
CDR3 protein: CASSRAGMSNEQFF